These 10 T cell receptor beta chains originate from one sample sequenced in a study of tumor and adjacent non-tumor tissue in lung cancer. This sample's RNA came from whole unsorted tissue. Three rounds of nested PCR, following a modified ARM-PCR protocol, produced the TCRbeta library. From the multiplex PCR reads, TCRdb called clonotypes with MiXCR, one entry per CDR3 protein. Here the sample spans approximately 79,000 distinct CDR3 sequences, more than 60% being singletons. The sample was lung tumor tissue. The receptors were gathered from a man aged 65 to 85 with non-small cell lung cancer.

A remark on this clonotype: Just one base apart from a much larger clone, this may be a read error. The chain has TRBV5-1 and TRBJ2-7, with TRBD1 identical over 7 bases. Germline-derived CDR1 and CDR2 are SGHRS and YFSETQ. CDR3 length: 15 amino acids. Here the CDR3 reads CASILTTGTAYEQYF. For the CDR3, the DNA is TGCGCCAGCATCTTGACAACCGGGACAGCCTACGAGCAGTACTTC.

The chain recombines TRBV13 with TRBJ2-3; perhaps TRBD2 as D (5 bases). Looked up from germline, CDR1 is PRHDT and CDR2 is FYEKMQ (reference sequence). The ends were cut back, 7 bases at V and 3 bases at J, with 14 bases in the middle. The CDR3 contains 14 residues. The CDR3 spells CASNMGRATDTQYF. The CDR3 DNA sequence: TGTGCCAGCAACATGGGGAGAGCGACAGATACGCAGTATTTT.

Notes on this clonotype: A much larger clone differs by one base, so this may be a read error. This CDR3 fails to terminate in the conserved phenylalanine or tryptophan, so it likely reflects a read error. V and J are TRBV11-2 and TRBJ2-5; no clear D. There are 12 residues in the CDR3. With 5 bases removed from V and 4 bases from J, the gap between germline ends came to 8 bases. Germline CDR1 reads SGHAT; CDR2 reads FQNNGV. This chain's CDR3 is CASSRPAETQYV. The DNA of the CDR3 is TGTGCCAGCAGCCGGCCGGCAGAGACCCAGTACGTC.

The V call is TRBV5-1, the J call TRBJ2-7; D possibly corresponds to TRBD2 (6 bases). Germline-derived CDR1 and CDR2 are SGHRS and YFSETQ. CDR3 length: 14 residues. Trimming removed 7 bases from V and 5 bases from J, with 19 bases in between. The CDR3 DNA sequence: TGCGCCAGCGCCCTCTCGGGGGACGTACACGAGCAGTACTTC. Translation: CASALSGDVHEQYF.

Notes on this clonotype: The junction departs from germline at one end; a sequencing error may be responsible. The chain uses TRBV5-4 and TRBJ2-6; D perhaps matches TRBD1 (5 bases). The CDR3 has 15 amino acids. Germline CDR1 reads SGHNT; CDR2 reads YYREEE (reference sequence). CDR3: CTSSLVSSGADVLTF. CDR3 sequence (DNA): TGTACCAGCAGCTTGGTCAGCTCTGGGGCCGACGTCCTGACTTTC.

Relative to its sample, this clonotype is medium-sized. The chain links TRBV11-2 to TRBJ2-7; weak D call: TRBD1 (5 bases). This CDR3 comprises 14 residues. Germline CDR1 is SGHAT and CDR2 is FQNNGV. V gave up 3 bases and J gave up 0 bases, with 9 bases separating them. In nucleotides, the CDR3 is TGTGCCAGCAGCTTGGGGCACCTCTCCTACGAGCAGTACTTC. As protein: CASSLGHLSYEQYF.

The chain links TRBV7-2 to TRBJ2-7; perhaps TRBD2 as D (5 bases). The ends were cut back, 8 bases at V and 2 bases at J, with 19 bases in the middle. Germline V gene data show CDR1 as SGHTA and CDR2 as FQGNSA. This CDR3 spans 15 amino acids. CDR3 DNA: TGTGCCAGCGGCCTTTCAGCGGTACCCGCCTACGAGCAGTACTTC. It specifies CASGLSAVPAYEQYF.

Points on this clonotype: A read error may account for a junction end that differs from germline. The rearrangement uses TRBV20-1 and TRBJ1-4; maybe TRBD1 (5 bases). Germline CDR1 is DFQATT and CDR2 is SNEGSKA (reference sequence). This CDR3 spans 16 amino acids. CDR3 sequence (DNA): TGCAATGCTAGGGGTCGTGGTGGCTTCACTAATGAAAAACTGTTTTTT. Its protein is CNARGRGGFTNEKLFF.

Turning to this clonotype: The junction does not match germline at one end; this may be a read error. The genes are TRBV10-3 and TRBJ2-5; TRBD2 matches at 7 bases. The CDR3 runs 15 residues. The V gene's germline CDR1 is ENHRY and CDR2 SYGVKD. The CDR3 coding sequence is TGTGCCATCCGTGATCCTAACGGGGGGACGGAGACCCAGTACTTC. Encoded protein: CAIRDPNGGTETQYF.

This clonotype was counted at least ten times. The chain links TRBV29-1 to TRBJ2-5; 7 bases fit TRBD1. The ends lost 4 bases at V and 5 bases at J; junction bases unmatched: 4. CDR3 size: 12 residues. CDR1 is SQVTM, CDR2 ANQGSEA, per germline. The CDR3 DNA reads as TGCAGCGTTGGACAGGGACGGGAGACCCAGTACTTC. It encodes CSVGQGRETQYF.